This TCR beta chain stems from a study of Ad26.COV2.S vaccination and SARS-CoV-2 variants. Whole-study results and caveats: Substantial breadth was reported for post-vaccination spike-specific CD8+ and CD4+ T cells.

Described treatment: 15 to 20 received Ad26.COV2.S at low or high dose, single or two shots; about 5 received placebo; per-sample allocation not given. The investigators took samples on day 63 after the first vaccine or placebo injection. TCRdb keeps only in-frame clones here, not all; method: immunoSEQ multiplex PCR. The table includes about 280,000 clones, 87% detected once. The CDR3 contains 14 residues. Trimming stripped 8 bases from V and 4 bases from J, with 15 bases between. Germline CDR1 reads MNHEY; CDR2 reads SMNVEV (reference sequence). Turning to this clone: Its target is unknown.

The V gene is TRBV27, the J gene TRBJ1-5; D gene ambiguous. The starting material was peripheral blood, obtained in a trial of Ad26.COV2.S vaccine versus placebo. The sequence came from a person between 18 and 60 years old who received the Ad26.COV2.S COVID-19 vaccine or a placebo. The CDR3 DNA reads as TGTGCCAGCCGGGGATCGACTAGAAATCAGCCCCAGCATTTT. This translates into CASRGSTRNQPQHF.